The 4 T cell receptor beta chains presented below share a single source sample, sequenced in a study of beta chain features in type 1 diabetes. Sequencing targeted expressed TCRB transcripts, as all isolated RNA had been reverse transcribed. Assay used: immunoSEQ multiplex PCR; TCRdb lists only in-frame clones, some missing. This table holds just over 450,000 clones, 25% to 35% found once. Sequencing was carried out using naive CD4+ T cells from blood. Every receptor here comes from a man aged 18-30 years in good health.

J is TRBJ2-5 and V is TRBV27, with TRBD2 matching 11 bases. This CDR3 comprises 17 residues. CDR1 and CDR2 (germline): MNHEY, SMNVEV (reference sequence). The V gene end was trimmed by 6 bases and the J gene end by 3 bases; junction bases not matched to a gene: 12. CDR3 amino acids: CASSLMGGTSGKETQYF. CDR3 coding DNA: TGTGCCAGCAGCTTGATGGGGGGGACTAGCGGAAAAGAGACCCAGTACTTC.

Only a few counts were recorded for this clone. Other nucleotide sequences from this sample produce the same CDR3. The genes are TRBV30 and TRBJ2-5; maybe TRBD2 (6 bases). Trimming took off 2 bases at V and 4 bases at J, with 8 bases between the two ends. The CDR3 has 12 amino acids. Germline CDR1 is GTSNPN and CDR2 is SVGIG (reference sequence). CDR3 residues: CAWSPGLETQYF. CDR3 bases: TGTGCCTGGAGTCCGGGACTAGAGACCCAGTACTTC.

This clone came up once. The rearrangement joins TRBV7-2 to TRBJ2-1, with 7 nucleotides matching TRBD2. V was clipped by 9 bases and J by 0 bases; unmatched bases: 5. CDR3 size: 14 residues. CDR1 is SGHTA, CDR2 FQGNSA, per germline. The CDR3 DNA sequence: TGTGCCAGTGGGACTACGAGCTCCTACAATGAGCAGTTCTTC. Its protein product is CASGTTSSYNEQFF.

This chain links TRBV28 with TRBJ1-4; D is uncertain. Deletions cut 6 bases from V and 7 bases from J, with 6 bases between. There are 11 residues in the CDR3. In germline, CDR1 is MDHEN, CDR2 SYDVKM. The CDR3 coding sequence is TGTGCCAGCAGGGCAGCTGAAAAACTGTTTTTT. Protein sequence: CASRAAEKLFF.